The text below deals with one T cell receptor (beta chain). The data were obtained in a study of blood T cell repertoires in COVID-19. Study information: The United States, Italy and Spain supplied acute and convalescent COVID-19 samples.

Germline assignment: CDR1 LGHDT and CDR2 YNNKEL (reference sequence). The CDR3 totals 15 residues. The trim removed 1 base at V and 4 bases at J, leaving 3 bases unmatched. TCRdb's copy holds only in-frame clones and misses some; the assay was immunoSEQ multiplex PCR. The sample comprises approximately 250,000 clones, around 86% of which are singletons, and over 8% rests with the top ten. The clonotype was recovered from a middle-aged man with active or convalescent COVID-19. Sequenced sample: peripheral blood. The J gene is TRBJ2-3, the V gene TRBV3-1 (or the pseudogene TRBV3-2), with TRBD1 matching 9 bases. This chain's CDR3 is CASSQAGQGPDTQYF. CDR3 sequence (DNA): TGTGCCAGCAGCCAAGCGGGACAGGGACCAGATACGCAGTATTTT.